Listed below are T cell receptor beta chains from one sample, sequenced in a study of T cell repertoires in cytomegalovirus infection. TCRdb redid the calling of the reads with MiXCR, one entry per CDR3 protein. The profile shows approximately 300,000 distinct CDR3 sequences, approximately 25% of them singletons. Antigens of these TCRs are unknown. Sequenced material: cultured PBMCs, taken from culture after CMV antigen stimulation. These receptors were taken from a human donor in good health (CMV status not recorded). Some clones in this sample may be carry-over from other donors' samples. CDR3s include the opening cysteine and the closing phenylalanine or tryptophan. A D gene is named only where the DNA matches it firmly. Expanded clones are given a class, and other clones once, few, many or no size at all.

V: TRBV11-3
D: .
size: few
length: 14
J: TRBJ2-1
DNA: TGTGCCAGCAGCTTAGATCTAAACTACAATGAGCAGTTCTTC
CDR3: CASSLDLNYNEQFF

V: TRBV2
D: .
size: .
length: 14
J: TRBJ1-2
DNA: TGTGCCAGCCAGCTAGACTCGACTAACTATGGCTACACCTTC
CDR3: CASQLDSTNYGYTF

V: TRBV7-2
D: TRBD1
size: few
length: 17
J: TRBJ2-7
DNA: TGTGCCAGCAGCTTAAACCGACCGGGACAGGGGGCTTGGGAGCAGTACTTC
CDR3: CASSLNRPGQGAWEQYF

V: TRBV19
D: .
size: .
length: 15
J: TRBJ1-5
DNA: TGTGCCAGTAGTCCCGGGACAAATAGCAATCAGCCCCAGCATTTT
CDR3: CASSPGTNSNQPQHF

V: TRBV6-2/TRBV6-3
D: TRBD2
size: .
length: 18
J: TRBJ2-2
DNA: TGTGCCAGCAGTTACGTGAGACTAGCGAGCCTGGGGACCGGGGAGCTGTTTTTT
CDR3: CASSYVRLASLGTGELFF

V: TRBV7-9
D: TRBD1
size: few
length: 15
J: TRBJ1-2
DNA: TGTGCCAGCGCACCCGGGGCAGGGGGGTTCTATGGCTACACCTTC
CDR3: CASAPGAGGFYGYTF

V: TRBV15
D: TRBD2
size: .
length: 17
J: TRBJ2-1
DNA: TGTGCCACCAGCAGAGTATCTGAGCGGGAGGAATACAATGAGCAGTTCTTC
CDR3: CATSRVSEREEYNEQFF

V: TRBV27
D: TRBD1
size: .
length: 15
J: TRBJ2-1
DNA: TGTGCCAGCAGCCGCAGGGGCAGGGGGACAAGTGAGCAGTTCTTC
CDR3: CASSRRGRGTSEQFF

V: TRBV15
D: .
size: .
length: 14
J: TRBJ1-1
DNA: TGTGCCACCAGCAGAGGGTCTTGGGGGTCTGAAGCTTTCTTT
CDR3: CATSRGSWGSEAFF

V: TRBV11-3
D: .
size: .
length: 13
J: TRBJ2-5
DNA: TGTGCCAGCAGCTTAGATGAGAGGGAGACCCAGTACTTC
CDR3: CASSLDERETQYF

V: TRBV7-2
D: TRBD2
size: few
length: 19
J: TRBJ2-2
DNA: TGTGCCAGCAGCTTCGGACGGGGACTAGCGGGGGCGAACACCGGGGAGCTGTTTTTT
CDR3: CASSFGRGLAGANTGELFF

V: TRBV27
D: TRBD2
size: few
length: 18
J: TRBJ2-1
DNA: TGTGCCAGCAGTATACTTCCTATAGCGGGAACTTCCTACAATGAGCAGTTCTTC
CDR3: CASSILPIAGTSYNEQFF

V: TRBV7-6
D: .
size: .
length: 15
J: TRBJ2-3
DNA: TGTGCCAGCAGCCTCACCGGGGCCGGGGCAGATACGCAGTATTTT
CDR3: CASSLTGAGADTQYF

V: TRBV4-1
D: .
size: .
length: 15
J: TRBJ2-1
DNA: TGCGCCAGCAGCCAAATAGTGGCAGCCGACAATGAGCAGTTCTTC
CDR3: CASSQIVAADNEQFF

V: TRBV28
D: .
size: few
length: 13
J: TRBJ2-7
DNA: TGTGCCAGCAGGGTCGGGATCTCCTACGAGCAGTACTTC
CDR3: CASRVGISYEQYF

V: TRBV12-3/TRBV12-4
D: TRBD2
size: few
length: 13
J: TRBJ2-7
DNA: TGTGCCAGCATAGAGCGGGAGATTCACGAGCAGTACTTC
CDR3: CASIEREIHEQYF

V: TRBV5-1
D: .
size: .
length: 16
J: TRBJ1-6
DNA: TGCGCCAGCAGCTTGGTTCCGGACATCGGGAATTCACCCCTCCACTTT
CDR3: CASSLVPDIGNSPLHF

V: TRBV7-6
D: .
size: many
length: 15
J: TRBJ2-3
DNA: TGTGCCAGCAGCTTGGACAGAGGCTACACAGATACGCAGTATTTT
CDR3: CASSLDRGYTDTQYF

V: TRBV7-2
D: TRBD2
size: many
length: 14
J: TRBJ2-3
DNA: TGTGCCAGCAGCTTAGGTCTAGCGGGCACGGAGCAGTATTTT
CDR3: CASSLGLAGTEQYF

V: TRBV6-1
D: .
size: many
length: 14
J: TRBJ2-1
DNA: TGTGCCAGCACCTTAACCCAGGGGAGCAATGAGCAGTTCTTC
CDR3: CASTLTQGSNEQFF

V: TRBV7-2
D: .
size: many
length: 15
J: TRBJ2-1
DNA: TGTGCCAGCAGCTTTGGGACACCTTGGAGCGATGAGCAGTTCTTC
CDR3: CASSFGTPWSDEQFF

V: TRBV28
D: TRBD1
size: .
length: 15
J: TRBJ2-7
DNA: TGTGCCAGCAGCCGCCCCACGGGACAGGTCTACGAGCAGTACTTC
CDR3: CASSRPTGQVYEQYF

V: TRBV5-1
D: TRBD2
size: many
length: 15
J: TRBJ2-2
DNA: TGCGCCAGCACTTTCCTTTCGGGAGGGACCGGGGAGCTGTTTTTT
CDR3: CASTFLSGGTGELFF

V: TRBV19
D: TRBD2
size: .
length: 14
J: TRBJ2-5
DNA: TGTGCCAGTAGTTCCGGACTAGCGTTGAAGACCCAGTACTTC
CDR3: CASSSGLALKTQYF

V: TRBV20-1
D: .
size: .
length: 15
J: TRBJ2-3
DNA: TGCAGTGCTCCCCCCTTGGCCGCGTCCACAGATACGCAGTATTTT
CDR3: CSAPPLAASTDTQYF

V: TRBV7-9
D: .
size: few
length: 14
J: TRBJ1-4
DNA: TGTGCCAGCAGCCCCGGCCAGGACGGAGAAAAACTGTTTTTT
CDR3: CASSPGQDGEKLFF

V: TRBV3-1
D: .
size: .
length: 14
J: TRBJ1-6
DNA: TGTGCCAGCAGAATCGGGCAGCATAATTCACCCCTCCACTTT
CDR3: CASRIGQHNSPLHF

V: TRBV12-3/TRBV12-4
D: .
size: .
length: 13
J: TRBJ1-1
DNA: TGTGCCAGCAGAGTACAGGTTAACACTGAAGCTTTCTTT
CDR3: CASRVQVNTEAFF

V: TRBV4-2
D: TRBD1
size: .
length: 15
J: TRBJ1-2
DNA: TGTGCCAGCAGCCAAGAACCGGGACAGGGGCATGGCTACACCTTC
CDR3: CASSQEPGQGHGYTF

V: TRBV7-8
D: .
size: many
length: 16
J: TRBJ1-1
DNA: TGTGCCAGCAGCGCACTCACAGGGCCCCAGAACACTGAAGCTTTCTTT
CDR3: CASSALTGPQNTEAFF

V: TRBV6-2/TRBV6-3
D: TRBD1
size: once
length: 16
J: TRBJ2-7
DNA: TGTGCCAGCAGTCGTTTATGGACAGGGGAGTCCTACGAGCAGTACTTC
CDR3: CASSRLWTGESYEQYF

V: TRBV4-1
D: TRBD2
size: few
length: 16
J: TRBJ2-5
DNA: TGCGCCAGCAGCCAGAACCCCCCACTAGCGGGAGAGACCCAGTACTTC
CDR3: CASSQNPPLAGETQYF

V: TRBV6-1
D: .
size: many
length: 12
J: TRBJ1-2
DNA: TGTGCCAGCACTACAGCTAACTATGGCTACACCTTC
CDR3: CASTTANYGYTF